One TCR beta chain is described in this entry. Antigen unknown. Measured with immunoSEQ multiplex PCR; TCRdb has only the in-frame clones, and not every one. The sample consists of 130,000 or so clones, nearly 95% of them appearing once. The data stem from a study of T cell responses to AZD1222 COVID-19 vaccine. Study observations and caveats: Mostly white British, mostly female donors; authors suggested clonal diversity may be underestimated.

The TCR originated in an adult in good health. Sequencing was performed on peripheral blood, taken on day 0 of AZD1222 vaccination.

CDR3 bases: TGTGCCAGCAGTGCCTCGGCCGAGGGAGCAGATACGCAGTATTTT. It is translated as CASSASAEGADTQYF. The chain links TRBV6-4 to TRBJ2-3, with a possible D match to TRBD2 (5 bases). CDR1 and CDR2 (germline): MRHNA, SNTAGT. The CDR3 has 15 amino acids. The V gene lost 4 bases and the J gene lost 4 bases, with 15 bases spanning the gap.